Sequencing of this T cell receptor (beta chain) was carried out in a study of blood T cell repertoires in COVID-19. Study background: The origin of the acute and convalescent COVID-19 samples was the United States, Italy and Spain.

The CDR3 spans 13 residues. CDR1 is SGDLS, CDR2 YYNGEE, per germline. V lost 3 bases to trimming and J lost 7 bases, with 14 bases between them. Per the original methods: The assay estimated nucleated cells by amplifying reference gene primers. Generated by immunoSEQ multiplex PCR, the TCRdb table keeps only in-frame clones and is missing some. V, J and clone size are those of that table, while D and trimming were read from the DNA. The data show more than 35,000 clones, 88% seen once. This chain links TRBV9 with TRBJ2-7; D not certain. The source material was peripheral blood. This receptor was taken from a human donor in a cohort sampled during active COVID-19. DNA of the CDR3: TGTGCCAGCAGCGCCGACGTAGCCCGAGAGCAGTACTTC. Protein: CASSADVAREQYF.